This T cell receptor beta chain is from a study of blood T cell repertoires in COVID-19. Study context: Italy, Spain and the United States were the sources of the convalescent and acute COVID-19 samples. T cells, B-cell-depleted T cells, or PBMCs supplied cDNA or gDNA.

CDR3 size: 15 residues. Germline CDR1 MGHRA, CDR2 YSYEKL. Between the trimmed V and J ends, which lost 4 bases and 8 bases, there was a span of 18 bases. Under the authors' procedure: Nucleated cell counts were estimated from reference gene primer amplification. Measured with immunoSEQ multiplex PCR; TCRdb has only the in-frame clones, and not every one. V and J calls and clone size are copied from that table; D and trimming were computed from the DNA. The sample lists about 300,000 clones, around 86% occurring once. The sequencing sample was made of peripheral blood. The receptor was isolated from a man in his 70s with acute or convalescent COVID-19. The V gene is TRBV4-1, the J gene TRBJ2-1; D may be TRBD2 (6 bases). The CDR3 DNA reads as TGCGCCAGCAGCCTGGCAGGGAGGTCAGTCCATGAGCAGTTCTTC. Protein: CASSLAGRSVHEQFF.